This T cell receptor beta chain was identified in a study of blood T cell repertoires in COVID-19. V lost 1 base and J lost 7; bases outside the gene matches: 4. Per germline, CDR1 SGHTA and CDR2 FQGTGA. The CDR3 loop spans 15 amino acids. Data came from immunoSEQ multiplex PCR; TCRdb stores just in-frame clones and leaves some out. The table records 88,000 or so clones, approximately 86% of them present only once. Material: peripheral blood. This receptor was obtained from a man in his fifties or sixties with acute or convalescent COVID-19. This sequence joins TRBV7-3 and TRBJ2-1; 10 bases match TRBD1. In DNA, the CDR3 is TGTGCCAGCAGCTTAATGGGACAGGGGTTGAATGAGCAGTTCTTC. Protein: CASSLMGQGLNEQFF.